This TCR beta chain was found in a study of T cells in Graves' hyperthyroidism and ophthalmopathy. V gave up 1 base and J gave up 4 bases; unmatched junction bases: 13. The CDR3 sequence is 17 residues long. Germline V gene data show CDR1 as DFQATT and CDR2 as SNEGSKA (reference sequence). Template material for amplifying TCR beta CDR3 regions consisted of RNA transcripts. The primer set for the first-round RT-PCR of the TCR CDR3 was HTBI. TCRdb fed the multiplex PCR reads into MiXCR, producing one record per CDR3 protein. The data hold 350,000 to 400,000 distinct CDR3 sequences, with approximately 14% observed a single time. Diagnosis of hyperthyroidism was new in patients aged 18 to 65, and its duration was under 2 months. Diagnostic assessment was based on clinical symptoms, serum thyroxine and TRAb, thyroid ultrasound and orbital computed tomography. The PBMCs had their origin in roughly 10 ml of fresh peripheral blood.

This clonotype was seen many times. The chain carries TRBV20-1 and TRBJ2-7, with 10 bases lining up with TRBD2. Sequencing was done on a sample of blood. The clonotype originates from a woman aged 60-70 years with Graves' hyperthyroidism. This chain's CDR3 is CSARVDTRASGSYEQYF. The DNA for the CDR3 is TGCAGTGCTAGAGTAGATACGCGAGCTAGCGGGAGTTACGAGCAGTACTTC.